These 10 T cell receptor beta chains were all obtained from the same sample, sequenced in a study of tumor and adjacent non-tumor tissue in lung cancer. TCRbeta libraries were built with three rounds of nested PCR, modified from ARM-PCR. TCRdb reprocessed the multiplex PCR reads via MiXCR and lists one record per CDR3 protein. The sample records approximately 100,000 distinct CDR3 sequences, about 60% being singletons. The template was RNA from unsorted bulk tissue. The normal lung tissue was taken more than 3 cm from the tumor edge. Sequencing was done on a sample of distant non-tumor lung tissue. Receptor source: a man aged 25-45 years with non-small cell lung cancer.

On this clonotype itself: A much larger clone lies one base from this, so it may be a read error. The J gene is TRBJ2-7, the V gene TRBV12-3 or TRBV12-4; D may be TRBD1 or TRBD2 (6 bases each). This CDR3 region has 15 residues. Between the trimmed V and J ends, which lost 10 bases and 5 bases, there was a span of 24 bases. The chain's CDR3 is CAINRRGRPHHEQYF. CDR3 in DNA: TGTGCCATCAACCGTCGGGGGCGACCTCACCACGAGCAGTACTTC.

Note on this clonotype: With a much larger clone just one base away, this may be a read error. This rearrangement joins TRBV5-4 to TRBJ2-3; TRBD2 agrees at 13 bases. Looked up from germline, CDR1 is SGHNT and CDR2 is YYREEE (reference sequence). The CDR3 contains 15 residues. This chain's CDR3 is CASNLWTSGSDTQYF. The CDR3 region has the DNA TGTGCCAGCAACTTGTGGACTAGCGGGAGTGATACGCAGTATTTT. The full variable domain, rest sourced from reference TRBV5-4 and TRBJ2-3, is ETGVTQSPTHLIKTRGQQVTLRCSSQSGHNTVSWYQQALGQGPQFIFQYYREEENGRGNFPPRFSGLQFPNYSSELNVNALELDDSALYLCASNLWTSGSDTQYFGPGTRLTVL.

In nucleotides, the CDR3 is TGTGCCAGCAGCTTCGGAGGGAACACTGAAGCTTTCTTT. Protein sequence: CASSFGGNTEAFF. V usage is TRBV7-2 and J usage is TRBJ1-1, with no clear D. The CDR3 consists of 13 residues. Germline-derived CDR1 and CDR2 are SGHTA and FQGNSA. Trimming took 3 bases from V and 1 from J, leaving 6 bases between them.

Comments on this clonotype: A much larger clone is a single base away; this may be a read error. The V and J genes are TRBV10-3 and TRBJ2-3; TRBD2 is a possible D gene (7 bases). Between the trimmed V and J ends, which lost 2 bases and 2 bases, there was a span of 11 bases. The V gene's germline CDR1 is ENHRY and CDR2 SYGVKD. The CDR3 is made up of 15 amino acids. The CDR3 loop reads CAISERGANTDTQYF. The CDR3 DNA reads TGTGCCATCAGTGAGCGGGGGGCTAACACAGATACGCAGTATTTT.

In this sample, this clonotype turned up many times. This chain links TRBV20-1 with TRBJ2-1; D is tentatively TRBD1 or TRBD2 (5 bases each). The V and J ends lost 5 bases and 8 bases respectively, with 16 bases between them. The CDR3 sequence is 13 residues long. Germline values: CDR1 DFQATT, CDR2 SNEGSKA (reference sequence). The DNA of the CDR3 is TGCAGTGCTTGGACTGGGGCTTTCGATGAGCAGTTCTTC. It codes for CSAWTGAFDEQFF.

V usage is TRBV24-1 and J usage is TRBJ2-5; tentatively, D is TRBD1 or TRBD2 (6 bases each). Looked up from germline, CDR1 is KGHDR and CDR2 is SFDVKD. The length of the CDR3 is 16 residues. V shed 1 base and J shed 5 bases, with 16 bases lying between them. CDR3 DNA sequence: TGTGCCACCAGTGATTTTGACCGGGGGCGCATGGAGACCCAGTACTTC. Its protein is CATSDFDRGRMETQYF.

Turning to this clonotype: At one of its ends the junction is not consistent with the germline gene, which may arise from a read error. The chain combines TRBV11-2 with TRBJ1-2, with D possibly being TRBD1 (5 bases). Germline CDR1 SGHAT, CDR2 FQNNGV. The CDR3 runs 16 residues. This CDR3 reads CASSERAAGLNYDYTF. As DNA, the CDR3 is TGTGCCAGCAGCGAGCGGGCGGCAGGGCTTAACTATGACTACACATTC.

Concerning this clonotype: One junction end disagrees with the germline gene, perhaps due to a read error. The chain carries TRBV12-3 or TRBV12-4 and TRBJ2-2; 10 bases fit TRBD1. The CDR3 is 17 residues long. This CDR3 reads CTSGEYPGTGVTGELFF. The DNA of the CDR3 is TGTACCAGCGGTGAATACCCCGGGACAGGGGTCACCGGGGAGCTGTTTTTT.

The chain uses TRBV11-2 and TRBJ1-2; D not resolved. V was shortened by 4 bases and J by 5 bases, with 14 bases between the two germline ends. CDR1 is SGHAT, CDR2 FQNNGV, per germline. The CDR3 sequence is 14 residues long. The CDR3 region has the DNA TGTGCCAGCAGCTCAGTTTCTCTTAATTATGGCTACACCTTC. Protein product: CASSSVSLNYGYTF.

This clonotype is deemed medium-sized (0.01 to 0.1%). The chain combines TRBV11-2 with TRBJ2-3, with D perhaps TRBD1 (6 bases). Trimming cost V 3 bases and J 5 bases, with 15 bases left between them. CDR3 size: 15 residues. CDR1 and CDR2 from the germline V gene are SGHAT and FQNNGV. CDR3 in amino acids: CASSFLSQGGDTQYF. DNA for the CDR3: TGTGCCAGCAGCTTTCTTTCACAGGGTGGAGATACGCAGTATTTT.